The source of this TCR beta chain is a study of cytomegalovirus exposure and HLA in healthy donors. Looking at the study overall: The 666 first-cohort repertoires shared a platform with the roughly 130 validation repertoires, as reported in a later analysis.

Using immunoSEQ multiplex PCR, the repertoire was profiled, and TCRdb retains in-frame clones only, with some absent. The repertoire holds about 92,000 clones, with approximately 93% as singletons. Overall study results and limits: 150 to 200 TCR beta chains were listed as cytomegalovirus-associated. In vitro confirmation showed a few CMV-associated chains to be CMV antigen specific. Within the 90 to 150 validation repertoires, first-cohort TCR clusters tended to co-occur, according to a later analysis.

CDR3 length: 16 amino acids. Trimming shortened V by 1 base and J by 0 bases, and 7 bases separated the two germline ends. Germline CDR1 SGHAT, CDR2 FQNNGV. Concerning this clone itself: The target antigen is unknown.

This sequence joins TRBV11-2 and TRBJ2-6; no clear D gene. This TCR came from a woman in her 30s in good health and CMV-seropositive. The material sequenced was PBMCs. In DNA form, the CDR3 reads TGTGCCAGCAGCTTAGGGCACCTCTCTGGGGCCAACGTCCTGACTTTC. Translating gives CASSLGHLSGANVLTF.